The 6 T cell receptor beta chains below all came from one sample that was sequenced in a study of T cell responses to AZD1222 COVID-19 vaccine. TCRdb's table, derived via immunoSEQ multiplex PCR, lists solely in-frame clones and lacks some. Of about 170,000 clones listed, approximately 92% are singletons. Source: peripheral blood, taken on day 0 of AZD1222 vaccination. The receptor source for this set is an adult in good health.

Here the CDR3 DNA reads TGTGCCAGCACCAACCGGGACGCGGGCTACACCTTC. Translation: CASTNRDAGYTF. This rearrangement joins TRBV6-5 to TRBJ1-2; maybe TRBD1 (5 bases). Germline loops: CDR1 MNHEY, CDR2 SVGAGI. V was shortened by 7 bases and J by 8 bases, with 14 bases between the two germline ends. CDR3 length equals 12 residues.

This sequence joins TRBV3-1 (or the pseudogene TRBV3-2) and TRBJ1-6, with TRBD1 matching 9 bases. Germline CDR1 is LGHDT and CDR2 is YNNKEL (reference sequence). The trim removed 5 bases at V and 12 bases at J, leaving 8 bases unmatched. The CDR3 covers 14 residues. This chain's CDR3 is CASSYGQGTGPLHF. CDR3 in DNA: TGTGCCAGCAGCTACGGACAGGGGACGGGACCCCTCCACTTT.

The V call is TRBV6-5, the J call TRBJ2-1, with D maybe TRBD2 (5 bases). The ends were cut back, 6 bases at V and 3 bases at J, with 15 bases in the middle. The CDR3 has 15 residues. The germline V gene encodes CDR1 MNHEY and CDR2 SVGAGI. This CDR3 reads CASRVGGTGYNEQFF. As DNA, the CDR3 is TGTGCCAGCAGGGTAGGAGGTACGGGCTACAATGAGCAGTTCTTC.

V and J are TRBV7-9 and TRBJ1-1; 8 nucleotides line up with TRBD1. Germline CDR1 and CDR2: SEHNR and FQNEAQ (reference sequence). Trimming removed 1 base from V and 10 bases from J; junction bases left unmatched: 11. CDR3 length: 15 residues. The CDR3 loop reads CASSLGQGLGSGAFF. In DNA form, the CDR3 reads TGTGCCAGCAGCTTAGGACAGGGGTTGGGTTCGGGAGCTTTCTTT.

This rearrangement joins TRBV10-3 to TRBJ1-2; 8 bases fit TRBD1. This CDR3 is 12 amino acids long. The V gene's germline CDR1 is ENHRY and CDR2 SYGVKD. V gave up 3 bases and J gave up 10 bases; unmatched junction bases: 4. CDR3 DNA sequence: TGTGCCATCAGTGATGGGCAGGGGGCCTACACCTTC. This translates into CAISDGQGAYTF.

The rearrangement links TRBV25-1 to TRBJ2-7, with 7 bases matching TRBD1. V shed 5 bases and J 9 bases; nucleotides not matched to a gene: 10. Germline V gene lookup returns CDR1 MGHDK and CDR2 SYGVNS. The CDR3 covers 13 residues. The CDR3, as DNA: TGTGCCAGCAGTCGAACAGGGGCCGCCGGGCAGTACTTC. Translating it yields CASSRTGAAGQYF.